These 21 T cell receptor beta chains came from one sample sequenced in a study of blood T cells in healthy people across ages. Primed by a sample-barcoded 5' primer and a J-beta primer mix, a second PCR proceeded for 7 to 11 cycles. TCRdb ran MiXCR on the 5' RACE reads and lists one entry per CDR3 protein. Among fewer than 1 million distinct CDR3 sequences listed, about 42% were seen once. Sequencing was carried out using blood. Receptor source: a man in his 60s in good health.

The V and J genes are TRBV10-1 and TRBJ2-7; 7 bases are a match to TRBD1. CDR3 length: 16 residues. After removal of 0 bases from V and 3 bases from J, the junction contained 8 bases not matched to a gene. Looked up from germline, CDR1 is WNHNN and CDR2 is SYGVQD (reference sequence). CDR3 in amino acids: CASSESNSGQLYEQYF. CDR3 DNA: TGCGCCAGCAGTGAGTCGAATTCGGGACAGCTCTACGAGCAGTACTTC.

In this sample, this clonotype turned up many times. This chain connects TRBV20-1 to TRBJ2-7; D is unclear. V lost 1 base to trimming and J lost 3 bases, with 10 bases between them. The CDR3 runs to 13 residues. Looked up from germline, CDR1 is DFQATT and CDR2 is SNEGSKA (reference sequence). The CDR3 here is CSARVQTYYEQYF. In nucleotides, the CDR3 is TGCAGTGCTAGAGTGCAAACCTACTACGAGCAGTACTTC.

The chain has TRBV9 and TRBJ2-3, with 9 bases fitting TRBD2. Losses at the gene ends were 0 bases for V and 6 bases for J; bases not matched to a gene: 5. CDR3 size: 15 residues. Germline CDR1 reads SGDLS; CDR2 reads YYNGEE. CDR3 residues: CASSVAAGGRDTQYF. The DNA for the CDR3 is TGTGCCAGCAGCGTAGCGGCGGGGGGGCGTGATACGCAGTATTTT.

The gene calls are TRBV11-3 and TRBJ2-1; no definite D call. V lost 4 bases and J lost 9, with 16 bases in between. This CDR3 contains 14 residues. The germline CDR1 and CDR2 sequences are SGHNT and YENEEA. The CDR3 spells CASSSEYRFGEQFF. For the CDR3, the DNA is TGTGCCAGCAGCTCTGAATACAGATTCGGTGAGCAGTTCTTC.

There are many counts of this clonotype. The chain joins TRBV7-2 to TRBJ2-7; 9 bases match TRBD2. Looked up from germline, CDR1 is SGHTA and CDR2 is FQGNSA. CDR3 length equals 16 residues. Trimming removed 1 base from V and 2 bases from J; junction bases left unmatched: 6. The CDR3 loop reads CASSLGPRGGAYEQYF. The DNA for the CDR3 is TGTGCCAGCAGCTTAGGCCCGCGGGGGGGAGCCTACGAGCAGTACTTC.

This clonotype was seen a few times. The rearrangement links TRBV20-1 to TRBJ2-3, with D unresolved. The germline CDR1 and CDR2 sequences are DFQATT and SNEGSKA (reference sequence). This CDR3 spans 12 amino acids. V was cut by 3 bases and J by 6 bases, with 10 bases left in between. CDR3 sequence reads: CSASLVGDTQYF. The CDR3 DNA is TGCAGTGCTAGTCTAGTAGGGGATACGCAGTATTTT.

The V gene is TRBV7-8, the J gene TRBJ2-7; 7 bases align to TRBD1. Germline V CDR1 and CDR2: SGHVS, FQNEAQ. The length of the CDR3 is 13 residues. With 8 bases clipped from V and 3 bases from J, the junction kept 7 bases outside the gene matches. The CDR3 spells CASSGTENYEQYF. In nucleotides, the CDR3 is TGTGCCAGCTCCGGGACAGAAAACTACGAGCAGTACTTC.

J is TRBJ2-4 and V is TRBV6-6; 11 bases map to TRBD2. TRBJ2-7 explains the end of the DNA better; the J call may be wrong. The CDR3 extends over 14 amino acids. Germline V CDR1 and CDR2: MNHNY, SVGAGI (reference sequence). CDR3 protein: CASRPTSGTDEQYF. The CDR3 DNA sequence: TGTGCCAGCAGGCCGACTAGCGGGACCGACGAGCAGTACTTC.

The chain has TRBV7-3 and TRBJ1-1, with 8 positions matching TRBD1. The CDR3 extends over 14 amino acids. Germline V gives CDR1 SGHTA, CDR2 FQGTGA. After removal of 4 bases from V and 4 bases from J, the junction contained 5 bases not matched to a gene. CDR3 nucleotide sequence: TGTGCCAGCAGCTCGTTAACAGGGGGCACTGAAGCTTTCTTT. It translates to CASSSLTGGTEAFF.

The chain links TRBV6-5 to TRBJ1-2; 11 bases are a match to TRBD1. The CDR3 has 15 amino acids. The J segment lost 8 bases and the V segment lost 6 bases, leaving 11 bases of the junction unmatched. The V gene's germline CDR1 is MNHEY and CDR2 SVGAGI. Written as DNA, the CDR3 is TGTGCCAGCAGACCCTGGGACAGGGGGGAGTTCGGCTACACCTTC. Translation: CASRPWDRGEFGYTF.

The J gene is TRBJ2-7, the V gene TRBV4-3, with 8 bases lining up with TRBD1. Germline V gene lookup returns CDR1 LGHNA and CDR2 YSLEER. The CDR3 extends over 17 amino acids. V lost 2 bases to trimming and J lost 0 bases; unmatched junction nucleotides: 9. Here the CDR3 reads CASSQFLGTGASYEQYF. Here the CDR3 DNA reads TGCGCCAGCAGCCAATTTCTCGGGACAGGAGCCTCCTACGAGCAGTACTTC.

In this sample, this clonotype turned up many times. The rearrangement links TRBV29-1 to TRBJ2-5, with D unclear. Germline V lookup: CDR1 SQVTM, CDR2 ANQGSEA. The CDR3 consists of 13 residues. Trimming removed 6 bases from V and 5 bases from J, with 16 bases in between. The CDR3 DNA reads TGCAGCGTCCCAAAGTGTGTGATGGAGACCCAGTACTTC. Its protein is CSVPKCVMETQYF.

The chain couples TRBV30 to TRBJ2-2; TRBD1 might be the D (8 bases). Trimming took off 0 bases at V and 5 bases at J, with 10 bases between the two ends. The length of the CDR3 is 14 residues. Germline CDR1 is GTSNPN and CDR2 is SVGIG (reference sequence). The CDR3 spells CAWSVQGGTGELFF. The CDR3 DNA sequence: TGTGCCTGGAGTGTACAGGGGGGGACCGGGGAGCTGTTTTTT.

This clonotype was recorded at least ten times. The chain couples TRBV27 to TRBJ2-7; D remains unclear. Germline V CDR1 and CDR2: MNHEY, SMNVEV (reference sequence). The CDR3 is made up of 14 amino acids. V was clipped by 5 bases and J by 2 bases, with 13 bases between them. The CDR3 loop is CASSPVTNTYEQYF. The CDR3 DNA reads as TGTGCCAGCAGTCCGGTGACCAATACCTACGAGCAGTACTTC.

The chain has TRBV6-5 and TRBJ2-5; D possibly corresponds to TRBD1 (5 bases). Germline-derived CDR1 and CDR2 are MNHEY and SVGAGI. Trimming stripped 2 bases from V and 3 bases from J, with 7 bases between. CDR3 size: 13 residues. CDR3 protein: CASSYLTEETQYF. The CDR3 bases are TGTGCCAGCAGTTACCTGACAGAAGAGACCCAGTACTTC.

Only a few counts were recorded for this clonotype. The chain couples TRBV20-1 to TRBJ2-7, with TRBD1 matching 7 bases. V lost 4 bases to trimming and J lost 4 bases; unmatched junction nucleotides: 10. CDR3 length equals 14 residues. Germline V gene lookup returns CDR1 DFQATT and CDR2 SNEGSKA (reference sequence). The CDR3 is CSATTGARTYEQYF. The DNA for the CDR3 is TGCAGTGCTACCACAGGGGCCCGGACATACGAGCAGTACTTC.

This chain's CDR3 is CASSEGRTWDEQFF. The CDR3, as DNA: TGTGCCAGCAGTGAAGGGAGGACCTGGGATGAGCAGTTCTTC. V and J are TRBV2 and TRBJ2-1; D possibly corresponds to TRBD2 (5 bases). Germline V gene lookup returns CDR1 SNHLY and CDR2 FYNNEI. Trimming removed 1 base at V and 8 bases at J, with 12 bases between. This CDR3 spans 14 amino acids.

The V gene is TRBV7-9, the J gene TRBJ1-2; D gene unclear. Looked up from germline, CDR1 is SEHNR and CDR2 is FQNEAQ (reference sequence). This CDR3 is 16 amino acids long. Trimming pared 5 bases from V and 0 bases from J, leaving 16 bases between. As DNA, the CDR3 is TGTGCCAGCAGCCCAGAACGTCGGCCGGCTAACTATGGCTACACCTTC. Its translation is CASSPERRPANYGYTF. Looking up the rest from reference TRBV7-9 and TRBJ1-2 gives the full variable domain: DTGVSQNPRHKITKRGQNVTFRCDPISEHNRLYWYRQTLGQGPEFLTYFQNEAQLEKSRLLSDRFSAERPKGSFSTLEIQRTEQGDSAMYLCASSPERRPANYGYTFGSGTRLTVV.

This clonotype showed up many times. The rearrangement joins TRBV7-9 to TRBJ2-1; tentatively, D is TRBD1 (5 bases). Germline CDR1 is SEHNR and CDR2 is FQNEAQ (reference sequence). This CDR3 comprises 15 residues. V was clipped by 4 bases and J by 0 bases, with 10 bases between them. CDR3 coding DNA: TGTGCCAGCAGCTCACAGGTTCGCTCCTACAATGAGCAGTTCTTC. Its protein product is CASSSQVRSYNEQFF.

This clonotype was found a few times. The chain carries TRBV7-9 and TRBJ2-7; 10 bases are a match to TRBD1. V shed 5 bases and J 3 bases; nucleotides not matched to a gene: 10. This CDR3 has 16 amino acids. CDR1 is SEHNR and CDR2 is FQNEAQ in the germline V gene (reference sequence). This CDR3 reads CASSVTGTGVLYEQYF. In nucleotides, the CDR3 is TGTGCCAGCAGCGTTACCGGGACAGGGGTACTCTACGAGCAGTACTTC.

V usage is TRBV7-3 and J usage is TRBJ2-3; the D call may be TRBD1 or TRBD2 (6 bases each). This CDR3 contains 14 residues. The V end lost 2 bases, the J end lost 6 bases, and 12 bases lay between the germline ends. In germline, CDR1 is SGHTA, CDR2 FQGTGA. The DNA for the CDR3 is TGTGCCAGCAGCTTACTGGGGGGCGTTGATACGCAGTATTTT. Its translation: CASSLLGGVDTQYF.